Listed below are T cell receptor beta chains from one sample, sequenced in a study of blood T cell repertoires in COVID-19. The data were produced by immunoSEQ multiplex PCR, yet TCRdb's version contains in-frame clones alone and is incomplete. The table includes a few hundred thousand clones, roughly 87% detected once. Sequencing input: PBMCs or T cells enriched from blood (not recorded which). The origin of the receptors is a young woman who had recovered from COVID-19. Each CDR3 is given with its conserved first and last residue. D genes are given only for firm matches. A clone size is listed for some rows: how often the clone was seen (once, few, many), or a class if it is expanded.

CDR3 length: 13
J gene: TRBJ2-3
D gene: .
clone size: once
V gene: TRBV29-1
CDR3 protein: CSVVPRGADTQYF
CDR3 DNA: TGCAGCGTTGTACCCAGGGGGGCAGATACGCAGTATTTT

CDR3 length: 15
J gene: TRBJ2-3
D gene: TRBD2
clone size: .
V gene: TRBV6-6
CDR3 protein: CASSSPGLNTDTQYF
CDR3 DNA: TGTGCCAGCAGTTCTCCGGGACTAAACACAGATACGCAGTATTTT

CDR3 length: 15
J gene: TRBJ1-1
D gene: TRBD1
clone size: .
V gene: TRBV6-6
CDR3 protein: CASSPGQGMNTEAFF
CDR3 DNA: TGTGCCAGCAGTCCCGGACAGGGGATGAACACTGAAGCTTTCTTT

CDR3 length: 13
J gene: TRBJ1-6
D gene: .
clone size: few
V gene: TRBV7-9
CDR3 protein: CASQPRQNSPLHF
CDR3 DNA: TGTGCCAGCCAGCCTCGACAGAATTCACCCCTCCACTTT

CDR3 length: 13
J gene: TRBJ1-1
D gene: .
clone size: .
V gene: TRBV29-1
CDR3 protein: CSVGTRTTTEAFF
CDR3 DNA: TGCAGCGTGGGGACACGGACAACCACTGAAGCTTTCTTT

CDR3 length: 13
J gene: TRBJ1-5
D gene: .
clone size: .
V gene: TRBV5-5
CDR3 protein: CASSLGSSQPQHF
CDR3 DNA: TGTGCCAGCAGCTTGGGTAGTAGTCAGCCCCAGCATTTT

CDR3 length: 15
J gene: TRBJ2-4
D gene: TRBD1
clone size: .
V gene: TRBV19
CDR3 protein: CASSKGTGAKNIQYF
CDR3 DNA: TGTGCCAGTAGTAAGGGGACAGGGGCCAAAAACATTCAGTACTTC

CDR3 length: 11
J gene: TRBJ1-2
D gene: .
clone size: .
V gene: TRBV28
CDR3 protein: CASSPPPGHTF
CDR3 DNA: TGTGCCAGCAGCCCGCCTCCAGGGCACACCTTC

CDR3 length: 16
J gene: TRBJ1-6
D gene: TRBD1
clone size: once
V gene: TRBV28
CDR3 protein: CASSFSGRGRGSPLHF
CDR3 DNA: TGTGCCAGCAGTTTTAGCGGCAGGGGGCGCGGTTCACCCCTCCACTTT

CDR3 length: 13
J gene: TRBJ2-1
D gene: .
clone size: .
V gene: TRBV7-2
CDR3 protein: CASSTYSYNEQFF
CDR3 DNA: TGTGCCAGCAGCACTTACTCCTACAATGAGCAGTTCTTC